Listed here are 3 T cell receptor beta chains from one sample, sequenced in a study of blood T cells in healthy people across ages. Using a J-beta primer mix together with a sample-barcoded 5' primer, a second PCR was run for roughly 7 to 12 cycles. Using its own MiXCR run on the 5' RACE reads, TCRdb lists one record per CDR3 protein. The repertoire has around 500,000 distinct CDR3 sequences, roughly 43% of them found once; the top ten carry 20% to 25%. Sequencing used blood. These receptor sequences come from a man older than 75 in good health.

The chain carries TRBV3-1 and TRBJ2-1; D gene unclear. The germline gives CDR1 LGHDT, CDR2 YNNKEL (reference sequence). The V end lost 2 bases, the J end lost 8 bases, and 7 bases lay between the germline ends. This CDR3 is 12 amino acids long. Here the CDR3 reads CASSQSRDEQFF. The CDR3 region has the DNA TGTGCCAGCAGCCAATCACGGGATGAGCAGTTCTTC.

The gene calls are TRBV3-1 and TRBJ2-5; 7 nucleotides agree with TRBD1. CDR1 is LGHDT, CDR2 YNNKEL, per germline (reference sequence). The CDR3 extends over 15 amino acids. The ends lost 1 base at V and 3 bases at J; junction bases unmatched: 5. The CDR3 sequence is CASSQATGWEETQYF. The CDR3 DNA is TGTGCCAGCAGCCAAGCGACAGGGTGGGAAGAGACCCAGTACTTC.

This chain uses TRBV29-1 with TRBJ2-1; 7 bases are shared with TRBD1. The V segment lost 7 bases and the J segment 9 bases; nucleotides outside the gene matches: 6. CDR1 and CDR2 (germline): SQVTM, ANQGSEA. This CDR3 contains 11 residues. The CDR3 DNA follows: TGCAGCGGCTGGTCAGGGGGTGAGCAGTTCTTC. Protein sequence: CSGWSGGEQFF.